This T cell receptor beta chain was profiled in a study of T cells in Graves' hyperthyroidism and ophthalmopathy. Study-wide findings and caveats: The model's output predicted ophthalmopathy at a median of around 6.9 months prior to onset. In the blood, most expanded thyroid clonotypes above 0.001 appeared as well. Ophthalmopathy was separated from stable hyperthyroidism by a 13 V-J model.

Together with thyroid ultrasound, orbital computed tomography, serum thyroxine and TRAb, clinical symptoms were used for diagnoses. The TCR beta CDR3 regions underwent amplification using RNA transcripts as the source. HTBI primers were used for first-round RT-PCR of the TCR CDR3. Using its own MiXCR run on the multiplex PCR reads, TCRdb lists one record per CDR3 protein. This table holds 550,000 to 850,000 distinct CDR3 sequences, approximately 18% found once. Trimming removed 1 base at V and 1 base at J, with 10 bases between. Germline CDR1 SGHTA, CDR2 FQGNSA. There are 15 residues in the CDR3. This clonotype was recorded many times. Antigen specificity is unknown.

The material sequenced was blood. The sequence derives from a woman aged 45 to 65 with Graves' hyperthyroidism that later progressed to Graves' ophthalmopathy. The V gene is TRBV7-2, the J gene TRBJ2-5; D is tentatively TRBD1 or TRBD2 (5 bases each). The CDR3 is CASSLGPGAQETQYF. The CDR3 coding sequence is TGTGCCAGCAGCTTAGGACCCGGGGCCCAAGAGACCCAGTACTTC.